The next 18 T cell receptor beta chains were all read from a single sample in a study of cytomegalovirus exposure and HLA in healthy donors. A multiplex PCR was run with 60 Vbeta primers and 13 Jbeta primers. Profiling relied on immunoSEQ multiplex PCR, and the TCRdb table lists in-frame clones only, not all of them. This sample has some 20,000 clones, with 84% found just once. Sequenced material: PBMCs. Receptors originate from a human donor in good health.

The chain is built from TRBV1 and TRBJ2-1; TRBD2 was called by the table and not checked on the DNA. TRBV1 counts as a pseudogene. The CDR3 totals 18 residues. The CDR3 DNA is TGCACCAGCAGCCAAGAAAGGCTAGCGGGATTAGCTTACAATGAGCAGTTCTTC. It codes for CTSSQERLAGLAYNEQFF.

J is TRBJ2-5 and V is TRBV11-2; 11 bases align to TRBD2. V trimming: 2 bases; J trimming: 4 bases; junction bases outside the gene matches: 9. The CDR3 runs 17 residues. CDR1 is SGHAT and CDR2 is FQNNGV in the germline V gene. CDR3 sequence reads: CASSLLLAGAEGETQYF. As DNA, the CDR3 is TGTGCCAGCAGCTTATTACTAGCGGGAGCCGAGGGAGAGACCCAGTACTTC.

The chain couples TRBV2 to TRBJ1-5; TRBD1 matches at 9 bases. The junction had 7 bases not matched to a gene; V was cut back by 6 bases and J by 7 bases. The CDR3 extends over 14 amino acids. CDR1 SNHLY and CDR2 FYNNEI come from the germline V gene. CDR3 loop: CASRGGQGQQPQHF. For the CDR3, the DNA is TGTGCCAGCAGGGGCGGACAGGGGCAACAGCCCCAGCATTTT.

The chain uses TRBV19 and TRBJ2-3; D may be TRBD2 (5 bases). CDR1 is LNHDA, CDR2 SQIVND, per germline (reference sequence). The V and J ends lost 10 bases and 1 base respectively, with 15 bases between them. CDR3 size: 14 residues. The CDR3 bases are TGTGCCACTAAGGAAGGAGGTCGCACAGATACGCAGTATTTT. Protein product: CATKEGGRTDTQYF.

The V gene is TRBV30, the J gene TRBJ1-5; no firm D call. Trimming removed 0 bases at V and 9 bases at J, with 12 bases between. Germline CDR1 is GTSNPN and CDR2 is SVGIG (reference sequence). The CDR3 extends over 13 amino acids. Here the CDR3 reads CAWSVRTSGPQHF. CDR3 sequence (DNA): TGTGCCTGGAGTGTACGGACTTCAGGGCCCCAGCATTTT.

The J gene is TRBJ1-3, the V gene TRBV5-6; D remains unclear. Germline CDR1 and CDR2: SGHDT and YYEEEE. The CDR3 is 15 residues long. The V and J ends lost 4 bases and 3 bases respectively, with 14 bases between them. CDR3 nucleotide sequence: TGTGCCAGCAGCAAGGCCGGGGAGAATGGAAACACCATATATTTT. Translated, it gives CASSKAGENGNTIYF.

The CDR3 DNA sequence: TGCGCCAGCAGCTTAGGAGCGGGGGGAAATTACCAAGAGACCCAGTACTTC. Amino acid sequence: CASSLGAGGNYQETQYF. The chain carries TRBV5-1 and TRBJ2-5, with 9 bases fitting TRBD2. Germline values: CDR1 SGHRS, CDR2 YFSETQ. The ends lost 2 bases at V and 0 bases at J; junction bases unmatched: 8. The CDR3 runs to 17 residues. Looking up the rest from reference TRBV5-1 and TRBJ2-5 gives the full variable domain: KAGVTQTPRYLIKTRGQQVTLSCSPISGHRSVSWYQQTPGQGLQFLFEYFSETQRNKGNFPGRFSGRQFSNSRSEMNVSTLELGDSALYLCASSLGAGGNYQETQYFGPGTRLLVL.

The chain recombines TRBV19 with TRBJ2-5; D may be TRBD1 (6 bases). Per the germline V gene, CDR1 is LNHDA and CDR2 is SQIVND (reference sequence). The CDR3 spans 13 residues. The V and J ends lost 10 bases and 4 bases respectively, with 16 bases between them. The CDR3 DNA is TGTGCCACCAACCAGGGGCTGGGAGAGACCCAGTACTTC. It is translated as CATNQGLGETQYF.

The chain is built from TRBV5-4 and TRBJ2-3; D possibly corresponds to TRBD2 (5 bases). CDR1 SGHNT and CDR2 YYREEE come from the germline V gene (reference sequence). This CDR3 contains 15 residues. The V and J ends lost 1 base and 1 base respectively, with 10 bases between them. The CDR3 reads CASSLKISGTDTQYF. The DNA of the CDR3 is TGTGCCAGCAGCTTGAAGATTAGCGGCACAGATACGCAGTATTTT.

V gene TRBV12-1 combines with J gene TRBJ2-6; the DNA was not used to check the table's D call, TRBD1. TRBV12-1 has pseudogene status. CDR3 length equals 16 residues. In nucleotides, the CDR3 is TGTGCCAGCAGCGGCAGGGTGCACTCTGGGGCCAACGTCCTGACTTTC. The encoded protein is CASSGRVHSGANVLTF.

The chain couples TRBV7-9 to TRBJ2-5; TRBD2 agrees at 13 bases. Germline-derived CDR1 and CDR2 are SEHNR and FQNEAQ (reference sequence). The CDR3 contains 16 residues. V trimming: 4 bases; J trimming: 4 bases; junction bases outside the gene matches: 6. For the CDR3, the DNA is TGTGCCAGCAGCTCCCAACGACTAGCGGGGGGAGAGACCCAGTACTTC. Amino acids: CASSSQRLAGGETQYF.

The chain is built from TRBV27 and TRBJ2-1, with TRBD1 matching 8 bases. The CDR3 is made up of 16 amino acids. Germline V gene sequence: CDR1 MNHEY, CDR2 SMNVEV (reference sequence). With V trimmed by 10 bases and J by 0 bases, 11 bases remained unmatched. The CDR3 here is CATNYRGFSSYNEQFF. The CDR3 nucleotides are TGTGCCACCAATTACAGGGGGTTTAGCTCCTACAATGAGCAGTTCTTC.

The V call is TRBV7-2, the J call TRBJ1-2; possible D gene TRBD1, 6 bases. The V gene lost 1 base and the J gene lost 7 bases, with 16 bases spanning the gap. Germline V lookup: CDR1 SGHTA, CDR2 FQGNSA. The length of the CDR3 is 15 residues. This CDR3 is CASSLVPQGSGGYTF. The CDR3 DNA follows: TGTGCCAGCAGCTTAGTCCCCCAGGGGTCGGGTGGCTACACCTTC.

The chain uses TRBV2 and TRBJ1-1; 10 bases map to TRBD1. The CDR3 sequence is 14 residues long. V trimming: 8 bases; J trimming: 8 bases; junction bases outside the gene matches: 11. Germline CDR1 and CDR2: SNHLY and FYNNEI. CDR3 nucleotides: TGTGCCAGCTGTTCGGGACAGGGGTGGGGGGAAGCTTTCTTT. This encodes CASCSGQGWGEAFF.

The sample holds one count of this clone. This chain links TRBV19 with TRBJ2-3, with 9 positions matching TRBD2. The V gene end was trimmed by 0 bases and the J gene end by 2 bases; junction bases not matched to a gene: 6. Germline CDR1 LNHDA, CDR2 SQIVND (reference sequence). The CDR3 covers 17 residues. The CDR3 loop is CASSIEVSGGATDTQYF. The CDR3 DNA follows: TGTGCCAGTAGTATAGAGGTTAGCGGGGGAGCCACAGATACGCAGTATTTT.

CDR3 sequence (DNA): TGTGCCAGCAGTCCCCGGACAGGAAATTCTAAGGGCTACACCTTC. This encodes CASSPRTGNSKGYTF. The chain employs TRBV25-1 and TRBJ1-2; 7 bases map to TRBD1. J gave up 8 bases and V 5 bases, and 14 bases lay outside the gene matches. CDR3 length: 15 amino acids. Germline CDR1 MGHDK, CDR2 SYGVNS.

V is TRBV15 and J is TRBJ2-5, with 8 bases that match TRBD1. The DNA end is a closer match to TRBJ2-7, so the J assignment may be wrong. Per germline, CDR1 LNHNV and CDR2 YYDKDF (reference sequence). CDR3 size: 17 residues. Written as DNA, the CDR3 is TGTGCCACCAGCAGAGCCCCTCCAGGGGGCTGGGGTTACGAGCAGTACTTC. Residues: CATSRAPPGGWGYEQYF.

The DNA of the CDR3 is TGCGCCAGCACCCCCCAGCCCTCGACTAGCGGGAGATCCTACGAGCAGTACTTC. This gives the protein CASTPQPSTSGRSYEQYF. V is TRBV5-1 and J is TRBJ2-7, with 12 bases that match TRBD2. With V trimmed by 6 bases and J by 1 base, 14 bases remained unmatched. Germline V gene data show CDR1 as SGHRS and CDR2 as YFSETQ. The CDR3 extends over 18 amino acids.